The 10 T cell receptor beta chains below come from one sample, sequenced in a study of shared clonotypes between healthy human individuals. This table comes from immunoSEQ multiplex PCR, and its TCRdb copy is limited to in-frame clones, with some not included. The table lists 400,000 to 550,000 clones, around three quarters of them singletons. The specimen sequenced was PBMCs. These receptors originate from a middle-aged woman in good health. Some clones in this sample may be carry-over from other donors' samples.

The chain joins TRBV2 to TRBJ2-6; D is possibly TRBD1 or TRBD2 (5 bases each). Germline V gene data show CDR1 as SNHLY and CDR2 as FYNNEI. V dropped 6 bases and J dropped 1 base, with 16 bases sitting between them. CDR3 length: 17 amino acids. DNA for the CDR3: TGTGCCAGCAGCAAATCGGGGACCTCGTCTGGGGCCAACGTCCTGACTTTC. Encoded protein: CASSKSGTSSGANVLTF.

This clone was counted at least ten times. The rearrangement uses TRBV5-1 and TRBJ2-7, with a weak D call TRBD1 (6 bases). The CDR3 sequence is 14 residues long. Germline CDR1 reads SGHRS; CDR2 reads YFSETQ. Trimming removed 5 bases from V and 2 bases from J, with 14 bases in between. The CDR3 spells CASRFTYRAYEQYF. For the CDR3, the DNA is TGCGCCAGCAGGTTTACTTACAGGGCCTACGAGCAGTACTTC.

This sequence joins TRBV5-1 and TRBJ2-3; TRBD1 agrees at 7 bases. Germline CDR1 reads SGHRS; CDR2 reads YFSETQ. The CDR3 runs to 14 residues. V lost 1 base, J lost 5 bases, and 4 bases stayed unmatched. CDR3 sequence: CASSLRGGRDTQYF. The CDR3 DNA reads TGCGCCAGCAGCTTGAGAGGGGGCAGAGATACGCAGTATTTT.

The chain carries TRBV28 and TRBJ1-2, with 8 bases fitting TRBD1. Germline values: CDR1 MDHEN, CDR2 SYDVKM. V lost 7 bases to trimming and J lost 6 bases; unmatched junction nucleotides: 7. This CDR3 is 13 amino acids long. The DNA for the CDR3 is TGTGCCAGCACAGACAGGGGTCGGGATGGCTACACCTTC. It encodes CASTDRGRDGYTF.

V usage is TRBV15 and J usage is TRBJ2-7; D remains ambiguous. The CDR3 length is 12 residues. Germline CDR1 LNHNV, CDR2 YYDKDF (reference sequence). Between the trimmed V and J ends, which lost 2 bases and 7 bases, there was a span of 9 bases. The DNA of the CDR3 is TGTGCCACCAGCAGACCCAGTGGGGAGCAGTACTTC. This encodes CATSRPSGEQYF.

This clone appeared a few times. This sequence joins TRBV28 and TRBJ1-5; D ambiguous. The CDR3 loop spans 12 amino acids. Germline V gives CDR1 MDHEN, CDR2 SYDVKM. V dropped 11 bases and J dropped 0 bases, with 8 bases sitting between them. The CDR3: CAHRSSNQPQHF. The CDR3 DNA sequence: TGTGCCCACCGGAGTAGCAATCAGCCCCAGCATTTT. Complete variable domain (other parts from reference TRBV28 and TRBJ1-5): DVKVTQSSRYLVKRTGEKVFLECVQDMDHENMFWYRQDPGLGLRLIYFSYDVKMKEKGDIPEGYSVSREKKERFSLILESASTNQTSMYLCAHRSSNQPQHFGDGTRLSIL.

The V and J genes are TRBV16 and TRBJ1-2; D unclear. CDR3 length: 13 residues. V gave up 0 bases and J gave up 7 bases, with 9 bases separating them. Germline-derived CDR1 and CDR2 are KGHSY and FQNENV. DNA of the CDR3: TGTGCCAGCAGCCAATCCACAGTGTTTGGCTACACCTTC. It translates to CASSQSTVFGYTF.

V usage is TRBV6-4 and J usage is TRBJ2-2, with D possibly matching TRBD1 (6 bases). With 0 bases removed from V and 5 bases from J, the gap between germline ends came to 10 bases. There are 15 residues in the CDR3. From germline, CDR1 is MRHNA and CDR2 SNTAGT. This CDR3 reads CASSDSTQGTGELFF. The DNA of the CDR3 is TGTGCCAGCAGTGACTCCACACAGGGTACCGGGGAGCTGTTTTTT.

The rearrangement links TRBV29-1 to TRBJ1-1; D call uncertain. The V and J ends lost 2 bases and 0 bases respectively, with 10 bases between them. Germline loops: CDR1 SQVTM, CDR2 ANQGSEA. The CDR3 extends over 14 amino acids. DNA for the CDR3: TGCAGCGTTGAACTGGGGAGTATGAACACTGAAGCTTTCTTT. Protein sequence: CSVELGSMNTEAFF.

The V and J genes are TRBV6-1 and TRBJ2-3; a weak D match, TRBD1 (6 bases). This CDR3 region has 17 residues. From germline, CDR1 is MNHNS and CDR2 SASEGT. V was trimmed by 4 bases and J by 2 bases, leaving 19 bases between them. The CDR3 DNA is TGTGCCAGCAGTGCCGAAAACATGGGGGCTACCACAGATACGCAGTATTTT. This codes for CASSAENMGATTDTQYF.